This passage covers 21 T cell receptor beta chains from one sample sequenced in a study of blood T cell repertoires in COVID-19. Measured with immunoSEQ multiplex PCR; TCRdb has only the in-frame clones, and not every one. The top ten clones hold around a tenth of a sample with some 99,000 clones, roughly 80% of them seen once. Sample: peripheral blood. All receptors come from a woman of 80 years or more with acute or convalescent COVID-19.

The chain recombines TRBV18 with TRBJ1-2; 9 bases line up with TRBD1. Per the germline V gene, CDR1 is KGHSH and CDR2 is LQKENI. With 0 bases clipped from V and 4 bases from J, the junction kept 6 bases outside the gene matches. The CDR3 contains 16 residues. In DNA, the CDR3 is TGTGCCAGCTCACCACCGTTTACAGGGGGCCGCTATGGCTACACCTTC. Translating gives CASSPPFTGGRYGYTF. Based on the CDR3 plus reference TRBV18 and TRBJ1-2, the full variable domain is NAGVMQNPRHLVRRRGQEARLRCSPMKGHSHVYWYRQLPEEGLKFMVYLQKENIIDESGMPKERFSAEFPKEGPSILRIQQVVRGDSAAYFCASSPPFTGGRYGYTFGSGTRLTVV.

This chain joins TRBV7-9 and TRBJ2-1; D call uncertain. V lost 5 bases and J 4 bases, leaving 9 bases between the germline ends. CDR3 size: 13 residues. In germline, CDR1 is SEHNR, CDR2 FQNEAQ (reference sequence). CDR3 residues: CASSREAYNEQFF. CDR3 coding DNA: TGTGCCAGCAGCCGCGAAGCGTACAATGAGCAGTTCTTC.

V usage is TRBV2 and J usage is TRBJ1-4, with D maybe TRBD1 (5 bases). Trimming removed 7 bases from V and 0 bases from J, with 9 bases in between. The germline CDR1 and CDR2 sequences are SNHLY and FYNNEI. CDR3 length: 14 amino acids. The CDR3 DNA reads as TGTGCCAGCATGGGGGGAGCAACTAATGAAAAACTGTTTTTT. The encoded protein is CASMGGATNEKLFF.

V usage is TRBV6-5 and J usage is TRBJ2-2; 7 nucleotides align to TRBD1. This CDR3 has 14 amino acids. Germline V CDR1 and CDR2: MNHEY, SVGAGI. The V gene end was trimmed by 7 bases and the J gene end by 4 bases; junction bases not matched to a gene: 6. The CDR3 coding sequence is TGTGCCAGCAAAGAGACAGGGTTCACCGGGGAGCTGTTTTTT. Translating gives CASKETGFTGELFF.

The chain has TRBV30 and TRBJ2-4; D is possibly TRBD2 (6 bases). This CDR3 has 20 amino acids. Germline V gene sequence: CDR1 GTSNPN, CDR2 SVGIG (reference sequence). Trimming left V 0 bases short and J 3 bases short, with 27 bases between. CDR3 nucleotides: TGTGCCTGGAGTGTACGCGGTTCCGGATTTAGCGGCCGGAACAAAAACATTCAGTACTTC. It yields the protein CAWSVRGSGFSGRNKNIQYF.

This clone was seen more than once but under ten times. The chain has TRBV6-6 and TRBJ1-1; D perhaps matches TRBD1 (5 bases). The CDR3 has 14 amino acids. Germline V gives CDR1 MNHNY, CDR2 SVGAGI (reference sequence). V dropped 4 bases and J dropped 3 bases, with 12 bases sitting between them. This chain's CDR3 is CASSSRGGDTEAFF. In DNA form, the CDR3 reads TGTGCCAGCAGTTCACGGGGGGGGGACACTGAAGCTTTCTTT.

The genes are TRBV28 and TRBJ1-2; D is unresolved. CDR3 length: 14 residues. V gave up 6 bases and J gave up 5 bases, with 16 bases separating them. In germline, CDR1 is MDHEN, CDR2 SYDVKM. The CDR3 is CASSYPGGPYGYTF. The CDR3 nucleotides read TGTGCCAGCAGCTACCCCGGCGGTCCATATGGCTACACCTTC.

The chain couples TRBV29-1 to TRBJ2-3, with D possibly being TRBD2 (5 bases). The CDR3 contains 12 residues. The germline V and J ends were trimmed by 6 bases and 4 bases, with 11 bases remaining between them. CDR1 and CDR2 from the germline V gene are SQVTM and ANQGSEA. CDR3 DNA sequence: TGCAGCGTCGTCGGGGTGGCAGATACGCAGTATTTT. Residues: CSVVGVADTQYF.

This chain joins TRBV2 and TRBJ1-2; TRBD1 is a possible D gene (5 bases). CDR3 length: 11 amino acids. Germline CDR1 and CDR2: SNHLY and FYNNEI. Trimming removed 5 bases from V and 8 bases from J, with 9 bases in between. The CDR3, as DNA: TGTGCCAGCAGTCTTAGGGGAGGCTACACCTTC. Amino acid sequence: CASSLRGGYTF.

The genes are TRBV7-2 and TRBJ2-7; 8 bases are shared with TRBD1. V trimming: 10 bases; J trimming: 3 bases; junction bases outside the gene matches: 8. The germline V gene encodes CDR1 SGHTA and CDR2 FQGNSA. The CDR3 is made up of 13 amino acids. CDR3 nucleotide sequence: TGTGCCACCAGACCGACAGGGGTCTACGAGCAGTACTTC. Translated, it gives CATRPTGVYEQYF. The variable domain in full, completed from reference TRBV7-2 and TRBJ2-7, reads GAGVSQSPSNKVTEKGKDVELRCDPISGHTALYWYRQSLGQGLEFLIYFQGNSAPDKSGLPSDRFSAERTGGSVSTLTIQRTQQEDSAVYLCATRPTGVYEQYFGPGTRLTVT.

The genes are TRBV11-3 and TRBJ1-6; D is unclear. The CDR3 contains 11 residues. In germline, CDR1 is SGHNT, CDR2 YENEEA. Trimming cost V 7 bases and J 8 bases, with 6 bases left between them. The CDR3, as DNA: TGTGCCAGCACCCGTTATTCACCCCTCCACTTT. Amino acids: CASTRYSPLHF.

The V gene is TRBV6-5, the J gene TRBJ2-7, with D possibly TRBD2 on 6 matching bases. The germline CDR1 and CDR2 sequences are MNHEY and SVGAGI. This CDR3 is built from 14 residues. Trimming removed 7 bases from V and 1 base from J, with 14 bases in between. This CDR3 is CASKTGVISYEQYV. The CDR3 coding sequence is TGTGCCAGCAAGACGGGAGTTATATCCTACGAGCAGTACGTC.

This clone was seen a few times. The chain combines TRBV6-1 with TRBJ1-3, with 7 bases lining up with TRBD1. V was clipped by 4 bases and J by 0 bases; unmatched bases: 9. This CDR3 region has 17 residues. Germline lookup yields CDR1 MNHNS and CDR2 SASEGT. The CDR3: CASSAGQLDSSGNTIYF. The CDR3 DNA sequence: TGTGCCAGCAGTGCGGGACAGTTGGACTCCTCTGGAAACACCATATATTTT.

The gene calls are TRBV18 and TRBJ1-3; D remains unclear. The CDR3 is 13 amino acids. Trimming pared 1 base from V and 5 bases from J, leaving 6 bases between. CDR1 is KGHSH, CDR2 LQKENI, per germline. As DNA, the CDR3 is TGTGCCAGCTCACCACGAGGAAGAAACACCATATATTTT. It specifies CASSPRGRNTIYF.

This clone was counted a few times. The chain uses TRBV7-3 and TRBJ2-3, with 10 bases identical to TRBD2. The V gene's germline CDR1 is SGHTA and CDR2 FQGTGA. CDR3 length: 14 residues. V dropped 5 bases and J dropped 9; count of bases not matched to a gene: 8. This CDR3 is CASSLGLARGTQYF. The CDR3 DNA reads as TGTGCCAGCAGCCTGGGACTAGCGAGGGGGACGCAGTATTTT.

The J gene is TRBJ2-2, the V gene TRBV11-2; TRBD1 matches at 9 bases. Looked up from germline, CDR1 is SGHAT and CDR2 is FQNNGV. J was trimmed by 4 bases and V by 5 bases; bases with no gene match: 5. The CDR3 length is 15 residues. The CDR3 loop reads CASSPRDRVTGELFF. The CDR3 nucleotides read TGTGCCAGCAGCCCCCGGGACAGGGTCACCGGGGAGCTGTTTTTT.

The rearrangement links TRBV7-3 to TRBJ2-5, with TRBD1 matching over 12 bases. Looked up from germline, CDR1 is SGHTA and CDR2 is FQGTGA. With 4 bases clipped from V and 4 bases from J, the junction kept 4 bases outside the gene matches. The CDR3 length is 15 residues. CDR3 protein: CASSSGQGAGETQYF. DNA for the CDR3: TGTGCCAGCAGCTCGGGACAGGGGGCTGGAGAGACCCAGTACTTC.

The rearrangement links TRBV19 to TRBJ2-2, with TRBD2 matching 8 bases. The V gene's germline CDR1 is LNHDA and CDR2 SQIVND (reference sequence). V was pared by 5 bases and J by 4 bases, with 6 bases of the junction left unmatched. This CDR3 comprises 15 residues. Here the CDR3 DNA reads TGTGCCAGTAGTCCGGAAGCGGGGGCCACCGGGGAGCTGTTTTTT. This gives the protein CASSPEAGATGELFF.

The V and J genes are TRBV28 and TRBJ1-4; no reliable D call. The V end was cut by 11 bases, the J end by 5 bases, with 12 bases between. The CDR3 runs to 12 residues. Germline assignment: CDR1 MDHEN and CDR2 SYDVKM. This CDR3 is CALRGSNEKLFF. For the CDR3, the DNA is TGTGCCCTACGGGGATCAAATGAAAAACTGTTTTTT.

This chain uses TRBV7-2 with TRBJ2-2, with 11 bases that match TRBD2. CDR1 and CDR2 (germline): SGHTA, FQGNSA. J was trimmed by 7 bases and V by 0 bases; bases with no gene match: 10. The CDR3 is made up of 18 amino acids. The CDR3 coding sequence is TGTGCCAGCAGCTTAGCGGCGGGGGCTAGCGGGGGGAGCGGGGAGCTGTTTTTT. As protein: CASSLAAGASGGSGELFF. The entire variable domain, with the rest obtained from reference TRBV7-2 and TRBJ2-2, is as follows: GAGVSQSPSNKVTEKGKDVELRCDPISGHTALYWYRQSLGQGLEFLIYFQGNSAPDKSGLPSDRFSAERTGGSVSTLTIQRTQQEDSAVYLCASSLAAGASGGSGELFFGEGSRLTVL.

This clone occurred many times. The chain carries TRBV7-2 and TRBJ2-1, with 12 positions matching TRBD2. After removal of 5 bases from V and 7 bases from J, the junction contained 9 bases not matched to a gene. The CDR3 has 16 amino acids. CDR1 is SGHTA, CDR2 FQGNSA, per germline. The CDR3, as DNA: TGTGCCAGCAGCCCACCGGGACTAGCGGGTGGGAATGAGCAGTTCTTC. Protein: CASSPPGLAGGNEQFF.